This T cell receptor beta chain was retrieved from a study of somatic mutations in T cells in chronic GVHD (dated by TCRdb to the early 2020s). Genomic DNA was isolated and then used for the TCRbeta deep sequencing. The immunoSEQ assay, provided as a commercial service, was used for both TCRbeta CDR3 sequencing and the initial data processing. For the original study's pipeline: Reads were demultiplexed, adapter and primer sequences were removed, similar clones were merged by frequency-ratio clustering, and V, D, J genes were annotated with IMGT. In its TCRdb copy, this immuneACCESS table keeps in-frame sequences only and misses some clones. Where compared with another copy, unresolved V genes explain less than half of these, and the others have no known cause. V, J and clone size derive from that table, while D and trimming were established from the DNA sequence. Here the sample has around 13,000 clones; around four fifths occur a single time. Approximately 29% of the sample is taken by the ten largest.

For sorting, cells were stained with anti-CD3, anti-CD4, anti-CD8 and a Vbeta20 antibody from the IOTest Beta Mark kit and sorted on a FACSAria III to a purity above 99%. Mononuclear cells were isolated by Ficoll-Paque PLUS density gradient centrifugation from peripheral blood that had been collected in sodium heparin tubes. Before TCRbeta deep sequencing, the CD4+ Vbeta20+, CD4+ Vbeta20-, and CD8+ T cell fractions were FACS-sorted. Concerning this clone itself: Its antigen is still unknown. No per-base quality is available; no much larger clone lies one base away.

The germline ends are 11 bases apart after V is trimmed by 1 base and J by 2 bases. The germline V gene encodes CDR1 MDHEN and CDR2 SYDVKM. From the cysteine up to the phenylalanine, the CDR3 has a length of 15 residues. Of the read, only the CDR3 DNA is kept; its 45 bases are in frame from base 1. This TCR was sampled from a male patient aged 45-60 years with chronic graft-versus-host disease. Following a transplant, some T lymphocytes may have been derived from the graft donor. The chain is assembled from TRBV28 and TRBJ1-1, with the D gene not clear enough to name. Sequencing was carried out using Vbeta20-negative CD4+ T cells from blood. The sample's cell subset or site label, in plain terms: CD4+ T cells sorted as TCR Vbeta20 negative by flow cytometry. The CDR3 region: CASSLSSAGNTEAFF. The nucleotides are TGTGCCAGCAGTTTATCGTCCGCGGGAAACACTGAAGCTTTCTTT.